A single sample gave rise to the 9 T cell receptor beta chains below, sequenced in a study of radiotherapy plus CTLA-4 blockade in lung cancer. The assay was immunoSEQ multiplex PCR, and TCRdb's table has in-frame clones only and misses some. The sample consists of over 100,000 clones, approximately 77% of them appearing once. The input for sequencing was peripheral blood, taken from a patient treated with radiotherapy plus ipilimumab. The receptors here all came from a human donor with non-small cell lung cancer that progressed on radiotherapy plus ipilimumab. Some clones in this sample may be carry-over from other donors' samples.

This chain links TRBV5-4 with TRBJ1-1; D possibly corresponds to TRBD1 (6 bases). Trimming pared 0 bases from V and 4 bases from J, leaving 10 bases between. The CDR3 contains 14 residues. Germline values: CDR1 SGHNT, CDR2 YYREEE (reference sequence). The CDR3 loop reads CASSLGRGATEAFF. CDR3 sequence (DNA): TGTGCCAGCAGCTTGGGCCGGGGGGCCACTGAAGCTTTCTTT.

The gene calls are TRBV9 and TRBJ1-1, with D perhaps TRBD1 (5 bases). Germline-derived CDR1 and CDR2 are SGDLS and YYNGEE. Trimming stripped 4 bases from V and 5 bases from J, with 18 bases between. This CDR3 comprises 15 residues. The CDR3: CASSPLRGAGTEAFF. The DNA for the CDR3 is TGTGCCAGCAGCCCATTGCGTGGGGCAGGGACTGAAGCTTTCTTT.

This clone was seen a few times. This chain joins TRBV4-1 and TRBJ1-2; 11 nucleotides align to TRBD1. The CDR3 extends over 17 amino acids. Germline V CDR1 and CDR2: MGHRA, YSYEKL. Trimming at V came to 0 bases and at J to 5 bases, leaving 8 bases not matched to a gene. The CDR3 loop reads CASSQDTPGQGAYGYTF. The CDR3 DNA sequence: TGCGCCAGCAGCCAAGATACTCCCGGACAGGGGGCTTATGGCTACACCTTC.

The table lists this clone with a few counts. This rearrangement joins TRBV28 to TRBJ1-6; a weak D match, TRBD1 (5 bases). Germline CDR1 is MDHEN and CDR2 is SYDVKM. CDR3 length: 16 residues. Trimming took 3 bases from V and 5 from J, leaving 14 bases between them. CDR3 region: CASSLASDSHNSPLHF. CDR3 DNA sequence: TGTGCCAGCAGTTTGGCTTCCGACAGTCATAATTCACCCCTCCACTTT.

The rearrangement links TRBV4-2 to TRBJ2-2, with 8 positions matching TRBD1. V lost 5 bases to trimming and J lost 3 bases; unmatched junction nucleotides: 8. Germline CDR1 LGHNA, CDR2 YNFKEQ. The CDR3 is 16 amino acids. The CDR3: CASSSQGARDTGELFF. CDR3 DNA: TGTGCCAGCAGCAGCCAGGGGGCGCGGGACACCGGGGAGCTGTTTTTT.

The chain combines TRBV6-1 with TRBJ2-7, with TRBD1 matching 8 bases. V gave up 3 bases and J gave up 5 bases; unmatched junction bases: 9. The length of the CDR3 is 15 residues. CDR1 is MNHNS and CDR2 is SASEGT in the germline V gene. The CDR3 sequence is CASSDLHSTGDEQYF. In DNA form, the CDR3 reads TGTGCCAGCAGTGATTTGCATTCGACAGGGGACGAGCAGTACTTC.

The gene calls are TRBV5-6 and TRBJ2-2, with D possibly TRBD1 on 5 matching bases. The CDR3 is 13 residues long. The germline V and J ends were trimmed by 0 bases and 14 bases, with 14 bases remaining between them. CDR1 and CDR2 (germline): SGHDT, YYEEEE. The CDR3 loop is CASSLAWTFGLFF. The CDR3 coding sequence is TGTGCCAGCAGCTTGGCCTGGACATTCGGACTGTTTTTT.

To note about this clone: Relative to the germline gene, one junction end is altered; a read error may explain this. The chain employs TRBV5-6 and TRBJ1-1; D might be TRBD1 (6 bases). Germline loops: CDR1 SGHDT, CDR2 YYEEEE. The CDR3 contains 13 residues. The CDR3 loop is CASSFYRDTEAFF. In DNA form, the CDR3 reads TGTGCCAGCAGCTTTTACCGGGACACGGAAGCTTTCTTT.

CDR3 residues: CAIRPTTGYKYNEQFF. The CDR3 nucleotides are TGTGCCATCCGGCCAACAACAGGTTACAAGTACAATGAGCAGTTCTTC. This rearrangement joins TRBV10-3 to TRBJ2-1, with D possibly TRBD1 on 5 matching bases. Trimming took off 8 bases at V and 4 bases at J, with 21 bases between the two ends. CDR1 and CDR2 from the germline V gene are ENHRY and SYGVKD. The length of the CDR3 is 16 residues.